This T cell receptor beta chain was identified in a study of T cell responses to AZD1222 COVID-19 vaccine. The protocol was immunoSEQ multiplex PCR, while the TCRdb copy is restricted to in-frame clones and leaves out a portion. The repertoire has 80,000 or so clones, 75% to 95% of them found once; the top ten carry less than 5.5%. In the case of this clone: Its antigen remains unidentified.

The CDR3 runs to 15 residues. Study results and limitations: Nearly half of spike-specific TCRs reportedly target unmutated variant regions. Seropositive at baseline were only a handful of AZD1222 recipients. Spike was spanned by vaccine-associated CD4 TCRs, which were dominant at 160-218 and 743-854.

The V call is TRBV21-1, the J call TRBJ1-1. TRBV21-1 is assigned pseudogene status. This sequence was found in an adult in good health. The sample was peripheral blood, taken on day 0 of MenACWY control vaccination. CDR3 protein: CASSKSRELNTEAFF. The DNA for the CDR3 is TGTGCCAGCAGCAAATCCCGGGAGTTGAACACTGAAGCTTTCTTT.